This T cell receptor beta chain was obtained from a study of response to subunit inactivated influenza vaccine. This clonotype was counted at least ten times. Its target is unknown. Using its own MiXCR run on the RT-PCR reads, TCRdb lists one record per CDR3 protein. The sample has about 780,000 distinct CDR3 sequences; roughly 18% are singletons. Broader study findings: The authors put forward the suggestion that each seasonal influenza vaccination may bring in only a limited number of new T cells.

V lost 4 bases to trimming and J lost 12 bases, with 15 bases between them. Per germline, CDR1 SQVTM and CDR2 ANQGSEA. CDR3 length: 11 residues. The receptor was isolated from a middle-aged man who received an inactivated influenza vaccine. This rearrangement joins TRBV29-1 to TRBJ1-1; maybe TRBD1 (5 bases). The sequenced sample was PBMCs from blood, obtained roughly 5 days after vaccination. CDR3 nucleotides: TGCAGCGTTGTCCCCGGGGCGAGGACTTTCTTT. Protein product: CSVVPGARTFF. The full variable domain, in which reference TRBV29-1 and TRBJ1-1 provide the parts outside the CDR3, is SAVISQKPSRDICQRGTSLTIQCQVDSQVTMMFWYRQQPGQSLTLIATANQGSEATYESGFVIDKFPISRPNLTFSTLTVSNMSPEDSSIYLCSVVPGARTFFGQGTRLTVV.